A selection of T cell receptor beta chains follows, all from one sample in a study of blood T cell repertoires in COVID-19. Assay used: immunoSEQ multiplex PCR; TCRdb lists only in-frame clones, some missing. Of about 210,000 clones listed, 85% to 90% are singletons. The sequenced sample was peripheral blood. The receptor source for this set is a man between 18 and 35 years old with active or convalescent COVID-19. Both conserved end residues are part of each CDR3. The D gene is left open where the match is weak. Not every row has a clone size; where given, it reads once, few, many or a size class.

j_call: TRBJ2-1
v_call: TRBV11-2
clone_size: .
d_call: TRBD2
cdr3_nt: TGTGCCAGCAGCTTACTGACGGGAGGGGGACCCTACAATGAGCAGTTCTTC
cdr3_aa: CASSLLTGGGPYNEQFF

j_call: TRBJ1-2
v_call: TRBV6-5
clone_size: .
d_call: .
cdr3_nt: TGTGCCACCAAAGTAGACACAGGGTCGACTTATGGCTACACCTTC
cdr3_aa: CATKVDTGSTYGYTF

j_call: TRBJ1-5
v_call: TRBV5-1
clone_size: .
d_call: TRBD1
cdr3_nt: TGCGCCAGCAGCTTGGCTCCGACAGGGAGCAATCAGCCCCAGCATTTT
cdr3_aa: CASSLAPTGSNQPQHF

j_call: TRBJ2-2
v_call: TRBV19
clone_size: .
d_call: .
cdr3_nt: TGTGCCAGTAGTATTTGGGCAGCCACGAACACCGGGGAGCTGTTTTTT
cdr3_aa: CASSIWAATNTGELFF

j_call: TRBJ2-6
v_call: TRBV18
clone_size: .
d_call: .
cdr3_nt: TGTGCCAGCTCCCAAAAAGCCCAGGGGCCCTCTTCCTCTGGGGCCAACGTCCTGACTTTC
cdr3_aa: CASSQKAQGPSSSGANVLTF

j_call: TRBJ2-1
v_call: TRBV5-1
clone_size: .
d_call: TRBD2
cdr3_nt: TGCGCCAGCAGCTTGGTGCTAGCGGGGGCAAATGAGCAGTTCTTC
cdr3_aa: CASSLVLAGANEQFF

j_call: TRBJ2-5
v_call: TRBV11-2
clone_size: once
d_call: .
cdr3_nt: TGTGCCAGCAGCTTTCTTCGGGGGTACCAAGAGACCCAGTACTTC
cdr3_aa: CASSFLRGYQETQYF

j_call: TRBJ1-5
v_call: TRBV6-6
clone_size: .
d_call: .
cdr3_nt: TGTGCCAGCCTTTTGCGCCAGGCCACGAATCAGCCCCAGCATTTT
cdr3_aa: CASLLRQATNQPQHF

j_call: TRBJ1-1
v_call: TRBV28
clone_size: few
d_call: .
cdr3_nt: TGTGCCAGCAGAATTCCCTCTGAAGCTTTCTTT
cdr3_aa: CASRIPSEAFF

j_call: TRBJ2-7
v_call: TRBV3-1/TRBV3-2
clone_size: few
d_call: .
cdr3_nt: TGTGCCAGCAGCCAGAGAAACGAGCAGTACTTC
cdr3_aa: CASSQRNEQYF

j_call: TRBJ2-1
v_call: TRBV6-2/TRBV6-3
clone_size: .
d_call: TRBD2
cdr3_nt: TGTGCCAGCAGTGCCCTAGCGGAGTTTTACAATGAGCAGTTCTTC
cdr3_aa: CASSALAEFYNEQFF

j_call: TRBJ1-4
v_call: TRBV11-2
clone_size: .
d_call: .
cdr3_nt: TGTGCCAGCAGTCGTCTCCAGGAAAAACTGTTTTTT
cdr3_aa: CASSRLQEKLFF

j_call: TRBJ2-2
v_call: TRBV5-4
clone_size: .
d_call: TRBD2
cdr3_nt: TGTGCCAGCAGCCCGGGACTAGCGGGGGCGAACACCGGGGAGCTGTTTTTT
cdr3_aa: CASSPGLAGANTGELFF

j_call: TRBJ2-7
v_call: TRBV3-1/TRBV3-2
clone_size: .
d_call: .
cdr3_nt: TGTGCCAGCAGCCATGTACGAGTCCGCTCTCCCTACGAGCAGTACTTC
cdr3_aa: CASSHVRVRSPYEQYF

j_call: TRBJ2-5
v_call: TRBV28
clone_size: .
d_call: TRBD2
cdr3_nt: TGTGCCAGCAGTTCGTTACTAGCGGGGGGTACACAAGAGACCCAGTACTTC
cdr3_aa: CASSSLLAGGTQETQYF

j_call: TRBJ1-1
v_call: TRBV14
clone_size: .
d_call: TRBD1
cdr3_nt: TGTGCCAGCAGCCTAAAGGGGGGACAGGGAGGACGTCCTGTAGCTTTCTTT
cdr3_aa: CASSLKGGQGGRPVAFF

j_call: TRBJ2-3
v_call: TRBV7-2
clone_size: .
d_call: TRBD2
cdr3_nt: TGTGCCAGCAGCCAACTAGCGGGAGGCGCAGATACGCAGTATTTT
cdr3_aa: CASSQLAGGADTQYF

j_call: TRBJ1-3
v_call: TRBV9
clone_size: .
d_call: .
cdr3_nt: TGTGCCAGCAGCGTAGTTGGCAGGGCAGAGAATGGAAACACCATATATTTT
cdr3_aa: CASSVVGRAENGNTIYF

j_call: TRBJ2-7
v_call: TRBV7-2
clone_size: .
d_call: TRBD2
cdr3_nt: TGTGCCAGTTCCGAGACCATAGCGGGAGGGTCCTACGAGCAGTACTTC
cdr3_aa: CASSETIAGGSYEQYF

j_call: TRBJ1-1
v_call: TRBV29-1
clone_size: .
d_call: .
cdr3_nt: TGCAGCGTTGATCGTCAGTGGAACACTGAAGCTTTCTTT
cdr3_aa: CSVDRQWNTEAFF

j_call: TRBJ1-1
v_call: TRBV7-9
clone_size: .
d_call: .
cdr3_nt: TGTGCCAGCAGCAAAACAGGGAACACTGAAGCTTTCTTT
cdr3_aa: CASSKTGNTEAFF

j_call: TRBJ2-1
v_call: TRBV7-8
clone_size: few
d_call: TRBD2
cdr3_nt: TGTGCCAGCACACTAGCGGGAAACAATGAGCAGTTCTTC
cdr3_aa: CASTLAGNNEQFF

j_call: TRBJ1-5
v_call: TRBV19
clone_size: few
d_call: TRBD1
cdr3_nt: TGTGCCAGTAGGGGAGGACAGGCCCAGGGTCGGCCCCAGCATTTT
cdr3_aa: CASRGGQAQGRPQHF

j_call: TRBJ1-1
v_call: TRBV11-3
clone_size: once
d_call: TRBD1
cdr3_nt: TGTGCCAGCAGCCAGAATCGACAGGGAGAAGCTTTCTTT
cdr3_aa: CASSQNRQGEAFF

j_call: TRBJ2-1
v_call: TRBV18
clone_size: .
d_call: TRBD1
cdr3_nt: TGTGCCAGCTCACCGGGACAGGGACACCATCGGGACTACAACAATGAGCAGTTCTTC
cdr3_aa: CASSPGQGHHRDYNNEQFF

j_call: TRBJ2-3
v_call: TRBV5-4
clone_size: .
d_call: .
cdr3_nt: TGTGCCAGCAGAACCTTAACTAGCACAGATACGCAGTATTTT
cdr3_aa: CASRTLTSTDTQYF

j_call: TRBJ2-7
v_call: TRBV10-3
clone_size: .
d_call: TRBD2
cdr3_nt: TGTGCCATCAGTGAGTCGAAATCGGGGGGATCAGGCTACGAGCAGTACTTC
cdr3_aa: CAISESKSGGSGYEQYF

j_call: TRBJ2-1
v_call: TRBV2
clone_size: .
d_call: .
cdr3_nt: TGTGCCAGCAGGGGCTCTAACAATGAGCAGTTCTTC
cdr3_aa: CASRGSNNEQFF

j_call: TRBJ2-1
v_call: TRBV19
clone_size: .
d_call: .
cdr3_nt: TGTGCCAGTAATTCCCGGGGTTCCCCTTACAATGAGCAGTTCTTC
cdr3_aa: CASNSRGSPYNEQFF

j_call: TRBJ1-2
v_call: TRBV24-1
clone_size: once
d_call: .
cdr3_nt: TGTGCCACCAGTGACCCTCCCTACTACTATGGCTACACCTTC
cdr3_aa: CATSDPPYYYGYTF

j_call: TRBJ1-1
v_call: TRBV30
clone_size: .
d_call: .
cdr3_nt: TGTGCCTCACGATGGAGGGGGGGGAACACTGAAGCTTTCTTT
cdr3_aa: CASRWRGGNTEAFF

j_call: TRBJ2-7
v_call: TRBV10-3
clone_size: .
d_call: TRBD1
cdr3_nt: TGTGCCACCTTGACAGGGGGCGCGATCGACGAGCAGTACTTC
cdr3_aa: CATLTGGAIDEQYF

j_call: TRBJ2-2
v_call: TRBV6-1
clone_size: .
d_call: TRBD1
cdr3_nt: TGTGCCAGCAGTGAATATGCAGGGGGAGACACCGGGGAGCTGTTTTTT
cdr3_aa: CASSEYAGGDTGELFF

j_call: TRBJ1-5
v_call: TRBV19
clone_size: .
d_call: .
cdr3_nt: TGTGCCAGTAGTATACCGGGTAGCAATCAGCCCCAGCATTTT
cdr3_aa: CASSIPGSNQPQHF

j_call: TRBJ2-1
v_call: TRBV24-1
clone_size: .
d_call: TRBD1
cdr3_nt: TGTGCCACCAGTGTCGCCGGTGAGACAGGGACCTACAATGAGCAGTTCTTC
cdr3_aa: CATSVAGETGTYNEQFF

j_call: TRBJ2-7
v_call: TRBV9
clone_size: .
d_call: TRBD2
cdr3_nt: TGTGCCAGCAGCGTAGAGGTAGCGGGAGTGGGCGAGCAGTACTTC
cdr3_aa: CASSVEVAGVGEQYF

j_call: TRBJ2-7
v_call: TRBV6-5
clone_size: once
d_call: TRBD2
cdr3_nt: TGTGCCGGGGGGAGGGGAGGACCAACGTACGAGCAGTACTTC
cdr3_aa: CAGGRGGPTYEQYF

j_call: TRBJ2-2
v_call: TRBV9
clone_size: few
d_call: .
cdr3_nt: TGTGCCAGCAGCGTTTGGGAGACCACCGGGGAGCTGTTTTTT
cdr3_aa: CASSVWETTGELFF

j_call: TRBJ1-2
v_call: TRBV14
clone_size: .
d_call: .
cdr3_nt: TGTGCCAGCAGCCCACCCGGGAGTTTCGTGAACTATGGCTACACCTTC
cdr3_aa: CASSPPGSFVNYGYTF

j_call: TRBJ1-2
v_call: TRBV10-3
clone_size: .
d_call: .
cdr3_nt: TGTGCCATCAGCAACAGTTCCTATGGCTACACCTTC
cdr3_aa: CAISNSSYGYTF

j_call: TRBJ2-5
v_call: TRBV30
clone_size: .
d_call: .
cdr3_nt: TGTGCCTGGAGTGTTGGGCAGGGGCAGGAGACCCAGTACTTC
cdr3_aa: CAWSVGQGQETQYF

j_call: TRBJ1-1
v_call: TRBV12-3/TRBV12-4
clone_size: .
d_call: .
cdr3_nt: TGTGCCAGCTCTGGACAGATGAACACTGAAGCTTTCTTT
cdr3_aa: CASSGQMNTEAFF

j_call: TRBJ2-7
v_call: TRBV18
clone_size: .
d_call: TRBD2
cdr3_nt: TGTGCCAGCTCAGCGACTAGCGCCGCTTCCTACGAGCAGTACTTC
cdr3_aa: CASSATSAASYEQYF

j_call: TRBJ2-7
v_call: TRBV12-3/TRBV12-4
clone_size: once
d_call: .
cdr3_nt: TGTGCCAGCAGTCTCAACAGAGACTACGAGCAGTACTTC
cdr3_aa: CASSLNRDYEQYF

j_call: TRBJ2-2
v_call: TRBV4-1
clone_size: once
d_call: TRBD1
cdr3_nt: TGCGCCAGCAGCCCGTATAAGACAGGGGGCAGGGGGACCGGGGAGCTGTTTTTT
cdr3_aa: CASSPYKTGGRGTGELFF

j_call: TRBJ1-1
v_call: TRBV5-1
clone_size: .
d_call: TRBD1
cdr3_nt: TGCGCCAGCAGCTCCAAGGAGGGGGCGTCCACTGAAGCTTTCTTT
cdr3_aa: CASSSKEGASTEAFF

j_call: TRBJ1-2
v_call: TRBV11-2
clone_size: .
d_call: TRBD1
cdr3_nt: TGTGCCAGCAGCTTAGTCAGGGACAGGGTAGACTATGGCTACACCTTC
cdr3_aa: CASSLVRDRVDYGYTF

j_call: TRBJ2-7
v_call: TRBV7-7
clone_size: few
d_call: TRBD1
cdr3_nt: TGTGCCAGCAGCCGGGACAGAAACTACGAGCAGTACTTC
cdr3_aa: CASSRDRNYEQYF